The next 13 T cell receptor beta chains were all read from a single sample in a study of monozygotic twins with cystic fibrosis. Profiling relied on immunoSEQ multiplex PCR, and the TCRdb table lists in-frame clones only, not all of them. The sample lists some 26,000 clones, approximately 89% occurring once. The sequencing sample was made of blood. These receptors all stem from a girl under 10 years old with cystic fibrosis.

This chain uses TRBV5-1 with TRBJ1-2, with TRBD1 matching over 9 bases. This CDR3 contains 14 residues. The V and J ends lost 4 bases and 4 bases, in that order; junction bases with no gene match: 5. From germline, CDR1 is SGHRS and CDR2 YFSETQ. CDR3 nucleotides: TGCGCCAGCAGCACGGGACAGGGTCCCTATGGCTACACCTTC. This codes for CASSTGQGPYGYTF.

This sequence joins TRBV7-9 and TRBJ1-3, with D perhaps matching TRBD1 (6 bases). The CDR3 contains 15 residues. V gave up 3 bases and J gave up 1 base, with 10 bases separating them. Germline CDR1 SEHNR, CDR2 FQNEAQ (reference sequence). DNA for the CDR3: TGTGCCAGCAGCTTCCGAGGGGGATCTGGAAACACCATATATTTT. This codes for CASSFRGGSGNTIYF. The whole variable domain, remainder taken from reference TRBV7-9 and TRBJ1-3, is DTGVSQNPRHKITKRGQNVTFRCDPISEHNRLYWYRQTLGQGPEFLTYFQNEAQLEKSRLLSDRFSAERPKGSFSTLEIQRTEQGDSAMYLCASSFRGGSGNTIYFGEGSWLTVV.

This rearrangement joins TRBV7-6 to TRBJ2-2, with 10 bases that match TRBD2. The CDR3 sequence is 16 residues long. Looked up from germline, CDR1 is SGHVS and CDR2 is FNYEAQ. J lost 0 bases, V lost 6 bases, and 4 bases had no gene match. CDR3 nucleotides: TGTGCCAGCAGAGTTAGCGGGGGGCCGAACACCGGGGAGCTGTTTTTT. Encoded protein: CASRVSGGPNTGELFF.

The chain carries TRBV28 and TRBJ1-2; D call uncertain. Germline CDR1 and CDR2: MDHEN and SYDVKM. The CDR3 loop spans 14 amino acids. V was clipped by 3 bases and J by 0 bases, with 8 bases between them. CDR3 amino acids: CASSFLNPNYGYTF. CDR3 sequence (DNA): TGTGCCAGCAGTTTCTTGAATCCTAACTATGGCTACACCTTC.

The CDR3 reads CASSSTVPNEKLFF. CDR3 DNA: TGTGCCAGCAGTTCGACAGTTCCAAATGAAAAACTGTTTTTT. This chain connects TRBV28 to TRBJ1-4, with D perhaps matching TRBD1 (5 bases). Germline CDR1 is MDHEN and CDR2 is SYDVKM. The CDR3 totals 14 residues. V was clipped by 4 bases and J by 5 bases, with 11 bases between them.

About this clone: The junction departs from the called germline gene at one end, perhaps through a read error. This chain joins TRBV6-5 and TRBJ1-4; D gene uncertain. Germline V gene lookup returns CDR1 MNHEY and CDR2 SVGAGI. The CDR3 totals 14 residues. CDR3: CASRYSHEAEKLFF. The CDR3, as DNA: TGTGCCAGCAGATACTCCCATGAGGCTGAAAAACTGTTTTTT.

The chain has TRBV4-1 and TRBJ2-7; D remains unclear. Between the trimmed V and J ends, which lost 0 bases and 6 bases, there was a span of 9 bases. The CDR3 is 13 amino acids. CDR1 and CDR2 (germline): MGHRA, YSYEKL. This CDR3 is CASSQDPFGEQYF. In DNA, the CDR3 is TGCGCCAGCAGCCAAGATCCGTTCGGCGAGCAGTACTTC.

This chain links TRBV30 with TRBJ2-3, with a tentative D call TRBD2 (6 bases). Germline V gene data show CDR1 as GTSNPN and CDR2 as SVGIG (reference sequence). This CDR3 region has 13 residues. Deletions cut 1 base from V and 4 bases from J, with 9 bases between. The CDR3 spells CAWSAGRSDTQYF. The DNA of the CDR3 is TGTGCCTGGAGTGCAGGGAGGTCAGATACGCAGTATTTT.

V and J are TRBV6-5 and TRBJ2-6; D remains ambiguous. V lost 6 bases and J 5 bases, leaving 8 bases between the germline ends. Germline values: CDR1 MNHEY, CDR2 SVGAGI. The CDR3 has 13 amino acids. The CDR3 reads CASSLARANVLTF. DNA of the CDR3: TGTGCCAGCAGCCTCGCGAGGGCCAACGTCCTGACTTTC.

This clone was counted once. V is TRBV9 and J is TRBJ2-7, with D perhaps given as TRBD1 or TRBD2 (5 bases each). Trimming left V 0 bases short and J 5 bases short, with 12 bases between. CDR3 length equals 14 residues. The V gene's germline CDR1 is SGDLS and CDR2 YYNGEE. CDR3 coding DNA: TGTGCCAGCAGCGTAGACGAGGGACGGGACGAGCAGTACTTC. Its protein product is CASSVDEGRDEQYF.

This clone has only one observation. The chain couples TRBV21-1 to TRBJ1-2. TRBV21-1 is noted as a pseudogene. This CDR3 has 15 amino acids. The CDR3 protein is CANTSLEVVSWGYTF. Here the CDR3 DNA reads TGTGCCAACACCTCCCTAGAGGTAGTCTCGTGGGGCTACACCTTC.

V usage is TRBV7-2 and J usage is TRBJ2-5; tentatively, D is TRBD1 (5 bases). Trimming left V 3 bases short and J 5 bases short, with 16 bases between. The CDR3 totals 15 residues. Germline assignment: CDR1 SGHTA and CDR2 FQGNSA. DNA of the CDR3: TGTGCCAGCAGCTTCCCCCAGGGCCTACAGGAGACCCAGTACTTC. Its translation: CASSFPQGLQETQYF.

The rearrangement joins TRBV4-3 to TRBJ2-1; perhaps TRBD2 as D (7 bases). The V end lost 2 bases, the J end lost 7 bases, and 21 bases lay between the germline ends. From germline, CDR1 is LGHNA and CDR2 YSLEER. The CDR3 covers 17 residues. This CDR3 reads CASSQTTVRGRGNEQFF. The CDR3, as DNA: TGCGCCAGCAGCCAAACCACCGTGCGGGGGAGGGGGAATGAGCAGTTCTTC.